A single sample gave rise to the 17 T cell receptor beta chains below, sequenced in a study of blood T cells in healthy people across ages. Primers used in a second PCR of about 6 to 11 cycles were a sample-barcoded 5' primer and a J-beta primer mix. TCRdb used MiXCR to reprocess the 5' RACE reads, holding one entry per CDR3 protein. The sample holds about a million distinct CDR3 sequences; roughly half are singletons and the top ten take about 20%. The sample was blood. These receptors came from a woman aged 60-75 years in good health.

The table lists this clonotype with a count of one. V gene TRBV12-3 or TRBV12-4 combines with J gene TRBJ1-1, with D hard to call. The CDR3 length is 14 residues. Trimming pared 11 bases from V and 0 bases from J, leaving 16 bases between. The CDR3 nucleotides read TGTGCCGGCGGGTCTTCAGCCTTGAACACTGAAGCTTTCTTT. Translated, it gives CAGGSSALNTEAFF.

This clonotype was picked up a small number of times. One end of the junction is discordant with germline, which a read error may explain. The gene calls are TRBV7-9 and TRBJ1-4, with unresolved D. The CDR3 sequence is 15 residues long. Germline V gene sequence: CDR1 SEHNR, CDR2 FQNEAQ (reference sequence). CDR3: CASSLLSSSKEKLFF. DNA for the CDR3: TGTGCCAGCAGTTTACTTTCCTCATCTAAGGAAAAACTGTTTTTT.

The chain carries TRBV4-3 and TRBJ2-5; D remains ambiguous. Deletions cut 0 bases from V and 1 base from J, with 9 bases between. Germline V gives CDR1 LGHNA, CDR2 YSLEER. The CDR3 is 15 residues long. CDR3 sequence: CASSQDTQPQETQYF. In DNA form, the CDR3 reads TGCGCCAGCAGCCAAGATACACAACCCCAAGAGACCCAGTACTTC.

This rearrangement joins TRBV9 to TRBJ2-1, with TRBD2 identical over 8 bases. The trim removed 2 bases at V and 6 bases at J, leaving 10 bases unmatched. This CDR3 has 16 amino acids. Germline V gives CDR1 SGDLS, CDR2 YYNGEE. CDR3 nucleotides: TGTGCCAGCAGCGTCGCTTTGGAGCGGGGGCGCAATGAGCAGTTCTTC. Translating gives CASSVALERGRNEQFF.

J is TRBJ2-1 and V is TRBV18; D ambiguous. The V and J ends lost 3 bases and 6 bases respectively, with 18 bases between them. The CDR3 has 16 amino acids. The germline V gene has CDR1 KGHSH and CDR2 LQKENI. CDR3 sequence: CASSPGIGVFGNEQFF. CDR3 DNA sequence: TGTGCCAGCTCACCGGGTATTGGGGTGTTTGGCAATGAGCAGTTCTTC.

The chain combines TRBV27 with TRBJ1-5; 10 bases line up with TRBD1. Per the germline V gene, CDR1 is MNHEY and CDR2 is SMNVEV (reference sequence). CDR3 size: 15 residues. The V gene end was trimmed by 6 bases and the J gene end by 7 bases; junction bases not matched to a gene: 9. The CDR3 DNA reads TGTGCCAGCAGAAAGGGACAGGGGCTGCGGCAGCCCCAGCATTTT. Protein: CASRKGQGLRQPQHF.

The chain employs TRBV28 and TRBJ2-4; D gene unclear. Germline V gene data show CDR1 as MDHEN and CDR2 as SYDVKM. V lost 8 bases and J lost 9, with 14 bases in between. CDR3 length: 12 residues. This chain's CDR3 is CASENPSRIQYF. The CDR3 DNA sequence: TGTGCCAGCGAGAACCCGTCTCGCATTCAGTACTTC.

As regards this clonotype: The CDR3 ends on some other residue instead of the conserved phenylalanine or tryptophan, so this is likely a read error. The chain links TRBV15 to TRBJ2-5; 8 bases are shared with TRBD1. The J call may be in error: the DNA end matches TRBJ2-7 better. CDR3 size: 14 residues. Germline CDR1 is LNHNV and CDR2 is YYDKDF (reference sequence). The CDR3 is CATSTRDRTYEQYL. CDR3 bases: TGTGCCACCAGCACCCGGGACAGGACCTACGAGCAGTACCTC.

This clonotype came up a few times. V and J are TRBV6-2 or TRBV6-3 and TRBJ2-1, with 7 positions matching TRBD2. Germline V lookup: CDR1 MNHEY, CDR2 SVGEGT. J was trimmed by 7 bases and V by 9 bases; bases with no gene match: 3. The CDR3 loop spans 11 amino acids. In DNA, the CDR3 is TGTGCCAGTGGACTAGATAATGAGCAGTTCTTC. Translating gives CASGLDNEQFF.

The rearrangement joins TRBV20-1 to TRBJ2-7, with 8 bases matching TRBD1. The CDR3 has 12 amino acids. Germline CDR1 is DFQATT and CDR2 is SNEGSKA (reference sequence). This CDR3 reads CSVRTGSYEQYF. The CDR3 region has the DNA TGCAGCGTTAGGACAGGGTCCTACGAGCAGTACTTC.

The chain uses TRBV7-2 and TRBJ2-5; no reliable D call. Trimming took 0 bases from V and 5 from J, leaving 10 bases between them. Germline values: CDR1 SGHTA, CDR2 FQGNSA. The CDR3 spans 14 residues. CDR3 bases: TGTGCCAGCAGCTTAGCTTTCGGGTGGGAGACCCAGTACTTC. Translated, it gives CASSLAFGWETQYF.

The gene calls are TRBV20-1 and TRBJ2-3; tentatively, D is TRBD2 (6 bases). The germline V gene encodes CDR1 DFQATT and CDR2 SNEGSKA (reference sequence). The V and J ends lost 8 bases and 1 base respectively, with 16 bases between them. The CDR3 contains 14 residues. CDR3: CSRRGAEGTDTQYF. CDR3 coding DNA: TGCAGTCGGCGCGGGGCAGAAGGCACAGATACGCAGTATTTT.

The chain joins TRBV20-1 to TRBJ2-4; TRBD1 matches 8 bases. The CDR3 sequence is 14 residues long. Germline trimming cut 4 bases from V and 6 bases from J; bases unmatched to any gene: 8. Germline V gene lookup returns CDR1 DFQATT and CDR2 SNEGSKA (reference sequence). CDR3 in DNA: TGCAGTGCTATTGACAGGGGTAGGGGAAACATTCAGTACTTC. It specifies CSAIDRGRGNIQYF.

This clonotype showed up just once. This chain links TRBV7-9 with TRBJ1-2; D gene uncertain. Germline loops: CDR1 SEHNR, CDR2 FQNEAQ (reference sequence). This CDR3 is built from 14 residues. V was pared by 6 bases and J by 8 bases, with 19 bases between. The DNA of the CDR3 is TGTGCCAGCAGTCCTAGCCCCAGTAGTCGAGGCTACACCTTC. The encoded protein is CASSPSPSSRGYTF.

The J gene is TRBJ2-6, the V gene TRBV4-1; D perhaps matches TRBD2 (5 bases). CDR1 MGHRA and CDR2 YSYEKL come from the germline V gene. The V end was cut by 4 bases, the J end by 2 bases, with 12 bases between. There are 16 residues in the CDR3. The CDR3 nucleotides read TGCGCCAGCAGCCGTTCCCCGGGAACTGGGGCCAACGTCCTGACTTTC. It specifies CASSRSPGTGANVLTF.

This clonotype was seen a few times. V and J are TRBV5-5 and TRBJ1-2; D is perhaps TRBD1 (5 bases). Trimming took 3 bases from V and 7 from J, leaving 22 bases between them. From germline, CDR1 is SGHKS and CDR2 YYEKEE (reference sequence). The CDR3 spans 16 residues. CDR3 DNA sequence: TGTGCCAGCAGCTGGAATCTCCTTTTGCAGGGCGGTGGCTACACCTTC. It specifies CASSWNLLLQGGGYTF.

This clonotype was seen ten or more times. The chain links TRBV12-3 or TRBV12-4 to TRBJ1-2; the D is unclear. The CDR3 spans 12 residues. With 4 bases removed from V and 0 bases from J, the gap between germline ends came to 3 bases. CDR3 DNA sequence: TGTGCCAGCAGTTACTCTAACTATGGCTACACCTTC. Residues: CASSYSNYGYTF.